Detailed here is one T cell receptor (beta chain). TCRdb keeps only in-frame clones here, not all; method: immunoSEQ multiplex PCR. The sample includes approximately 350,000 clones, about four fifths of them seen just once. J gave up 4 bases and V 4 bases, and 10 bases lay outside the gene matches. The germline V gene has CDR1 SGHNT and CDR2 YYREEE (reference sequence). The CDR3 covers 15 residues. This record comes from a study of Ad26.COV2.S vaccination and SARS-CoV-2 variants. Treatment in this sample: some 20 received Ad26.COV2.S at low or high dose, single or two shots; 5 received placebo; per-sample allocation not given. Day 63 following the first vaccine or placebo injection was when the samples were taken.

This specimen was peripheral blood, taken in a trial of Ad26.COV2.S vaccine versus placebo. The receptor was derived from a person aged 18-60 years who received the Ad26.COV2.S COVID-19 vaccine or a placebo. This chain links TRBV5-4 with TRBJ2-5, with 7 bases lining up with TRBD2. CDR3 in DNA: TGTGCCAGCAGCCCGCGGGGCGGGAGTGGAGAGACCCAGTACTTC. Its protein is CASSPRGGSGETQYF. The whole variable domain, remainder taken from reference TRBV5-4 and TRBJ2-5, is ETGVTQSPTHLIKTRGQQVTLRCSSQSGHNTVSWYQQALGQGPQFIFQYYREEENGRGNFPPRFSGLQFPNYSSELNVNALELDDSALYLCASSPRGGSGETQYFGPGTRLLVL.